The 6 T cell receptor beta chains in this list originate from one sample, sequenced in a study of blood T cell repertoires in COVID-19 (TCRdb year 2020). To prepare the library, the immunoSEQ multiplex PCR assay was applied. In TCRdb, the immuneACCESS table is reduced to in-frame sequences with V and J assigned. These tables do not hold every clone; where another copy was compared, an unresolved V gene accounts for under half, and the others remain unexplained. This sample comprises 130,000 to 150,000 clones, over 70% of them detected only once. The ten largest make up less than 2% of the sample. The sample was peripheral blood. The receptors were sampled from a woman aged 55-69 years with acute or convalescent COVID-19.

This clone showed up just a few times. The CDR3 sequence is CASSQTVVNTEAFF. The CDR3 nucleotides are TGTGCCAGCAGTCAGACAGTAGTGAACACTGAAGCTTTCTTT. V is TRBV6-5 and J is TRBJ1-1; tentatively, D is TRBD1 (5 bases). CDR1 MNHEY and CDR2 SVGAGI come from the germline V gene. The CDR3 spans 14 residues. Trimming removed 5 bases from V and 0 bases from J, with 10 bases in between.

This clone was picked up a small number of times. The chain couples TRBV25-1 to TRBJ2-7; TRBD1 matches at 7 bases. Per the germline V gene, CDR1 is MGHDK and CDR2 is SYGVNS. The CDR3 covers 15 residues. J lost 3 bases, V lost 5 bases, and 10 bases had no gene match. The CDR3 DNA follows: TGTGCCAGCAGTCCCCGGGACAGCTTCCTCTACGAGCAGTACTTC. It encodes CASSPRDSFLYEQYF.

CDR3: CASSTRPDNEQFF. The CDR3 coding sequence is TGTGCCAGCAGTACGCGTCCGGACAATGAGCAGTTCTTC. V usage is TRBV6-5 and J usage is TRBJ2-1; no reliable D call. V lost 5 bases and J lost 5, with 10 bases in between. Germline CDR1 reads MNHEY; CDR2 reads SVGAGI. The CDR3 contains 13 residues.

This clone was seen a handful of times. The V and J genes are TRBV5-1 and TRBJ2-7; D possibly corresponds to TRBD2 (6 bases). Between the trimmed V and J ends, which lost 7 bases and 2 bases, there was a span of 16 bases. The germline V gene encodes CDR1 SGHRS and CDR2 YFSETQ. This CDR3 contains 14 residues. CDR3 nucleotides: TGCGCCAGCCGCCGGGACTCCGGGCCCTACGAGCAGTACTTC. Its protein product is CASRRDSGPYEQYF.

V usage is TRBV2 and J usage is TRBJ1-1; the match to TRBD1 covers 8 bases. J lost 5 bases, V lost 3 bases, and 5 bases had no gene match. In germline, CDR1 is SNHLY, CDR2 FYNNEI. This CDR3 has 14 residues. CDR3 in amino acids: CASSDGQGKTEAFF. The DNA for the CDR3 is TGTGCCAGCAGTGATGGACAGGGTAAAACTGAAGCTTTCTTT.

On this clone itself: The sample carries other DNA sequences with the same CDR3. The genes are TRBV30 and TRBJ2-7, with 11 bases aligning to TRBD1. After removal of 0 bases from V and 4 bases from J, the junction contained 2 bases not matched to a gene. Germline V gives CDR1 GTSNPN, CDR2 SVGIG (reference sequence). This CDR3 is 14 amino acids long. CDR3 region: CAWSVGTGGYEQYF. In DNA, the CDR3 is TGTGCCTGGAGTGTTGGGACAGGGGGGTACGAGCAGTACTTC. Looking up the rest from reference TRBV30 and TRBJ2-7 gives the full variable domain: SQTIHQWPATLVQPVGSPLSLECTVEGTSNPNLYWYRQAAGRGLQLLFYSVGIGQISSEVPQNLSASRPQDRQFILSSKKLLLSDSGFYLCAWSVGTGGYEQYFGPGTRLTVT.